This T cell receptor (beta chain) was recorded in a study of blood T cell repertoires in COVID-19. Germline CDR1 is SQVTM and CDR2 is ANQGSEA. The CDR3 spans 12 residues. V lost 5 bases, J lost 6 bases, and 13 bases lay in between. Clones were sequenced by immunoSEQ multiplex PCR, and TCRdb holds only the in-frame ones, with some missing. The data show 30,000 or so clones, about four fifths seen once. The chain has TRBV29-1 and TRBJ1-1; tentative D call: TRBD1 (5 bases). The sequence was obtained from a man older than 75 with active or convalescent COVID-19. Sequencing was carried out using peripheral blood. This CDR3 is CSVFGHTPEAFF. The CDR3 nucleotides are TGCAGCGTTTTTGGACACACCCCTGAAGCTTTCTTT.